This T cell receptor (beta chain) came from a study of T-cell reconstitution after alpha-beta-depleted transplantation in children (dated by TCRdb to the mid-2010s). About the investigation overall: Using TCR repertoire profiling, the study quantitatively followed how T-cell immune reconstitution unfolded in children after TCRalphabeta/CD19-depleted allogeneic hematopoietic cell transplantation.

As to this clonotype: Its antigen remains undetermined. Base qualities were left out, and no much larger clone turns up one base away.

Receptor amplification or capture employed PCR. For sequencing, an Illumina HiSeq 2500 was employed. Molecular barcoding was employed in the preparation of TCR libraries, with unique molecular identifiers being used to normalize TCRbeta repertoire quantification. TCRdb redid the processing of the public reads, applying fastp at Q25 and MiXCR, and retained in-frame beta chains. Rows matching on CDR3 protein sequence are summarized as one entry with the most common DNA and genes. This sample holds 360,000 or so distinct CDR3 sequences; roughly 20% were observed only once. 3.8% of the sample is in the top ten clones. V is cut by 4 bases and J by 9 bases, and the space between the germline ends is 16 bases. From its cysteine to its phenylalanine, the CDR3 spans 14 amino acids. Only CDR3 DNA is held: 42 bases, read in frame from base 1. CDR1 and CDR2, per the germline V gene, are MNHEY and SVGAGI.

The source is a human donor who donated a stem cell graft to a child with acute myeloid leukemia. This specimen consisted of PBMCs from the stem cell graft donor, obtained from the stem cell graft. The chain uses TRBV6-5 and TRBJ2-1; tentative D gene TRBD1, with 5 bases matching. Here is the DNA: TGTGCCAGCAGTTCTCCTTGGACAAGCATTGAGCAGTTCTTC. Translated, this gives CASSSPWTSIEQFF.